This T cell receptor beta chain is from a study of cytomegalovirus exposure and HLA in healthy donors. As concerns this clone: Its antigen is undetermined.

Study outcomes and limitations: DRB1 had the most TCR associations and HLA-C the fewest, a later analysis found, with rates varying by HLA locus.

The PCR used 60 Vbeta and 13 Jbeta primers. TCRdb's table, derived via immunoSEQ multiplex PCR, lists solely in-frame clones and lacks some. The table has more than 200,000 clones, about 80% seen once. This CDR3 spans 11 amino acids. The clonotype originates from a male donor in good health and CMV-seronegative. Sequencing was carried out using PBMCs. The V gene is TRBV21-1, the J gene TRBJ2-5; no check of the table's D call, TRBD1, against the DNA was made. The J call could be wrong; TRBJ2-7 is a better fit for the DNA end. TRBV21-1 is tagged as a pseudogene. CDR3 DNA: TGTGCCAGCAGCGCACTGGGCGAGCAGTACTTC. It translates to CASSALGEQYF.